This TCR beta chain was captured by sequencing in a study of T cell responses to AZD1222 COVID-19 vaccine. Data came from immunoSEQ multiplex PCR; TCRdb stores just in-frame clones and leaves some out. The repertoire holds about 150,000 clones, with approximately 88% as singletons. About this clone itself: The antigen is undetermined.

Second doses that came at about 4 or about 12 weeks were put together. Study-level results: Most donors were white British and more were female, and clonal diversity was possibly underestimated. Breadth and depth of Spike-specific TCRs rose after two AZD1222 doses.

This TCR was sampled from an adult who received the AZD1222 COVID-19 vaccine. Here the sequenced sample was peripheral blood, taken 28 days after the second AZD1222 dose.

For the CDR3, the DNA is TGCGCCAGCAGCTTACCCGGGGGGACGAGTGAAAAACTGTTTTTT. Amino acid sequence: CASSLPGGTSEKLFF. The chain has TRBV4-1 and TRBJ1-4; TRBD1 is a possible D gene (5 bases). Germline V gene data show CDR1 as MGHRA and CDR2 as YSYEKL. Trimming left V 5 bases short and J 7 bases short, with 17 bases between. CDR3 length: 15 amino acids.